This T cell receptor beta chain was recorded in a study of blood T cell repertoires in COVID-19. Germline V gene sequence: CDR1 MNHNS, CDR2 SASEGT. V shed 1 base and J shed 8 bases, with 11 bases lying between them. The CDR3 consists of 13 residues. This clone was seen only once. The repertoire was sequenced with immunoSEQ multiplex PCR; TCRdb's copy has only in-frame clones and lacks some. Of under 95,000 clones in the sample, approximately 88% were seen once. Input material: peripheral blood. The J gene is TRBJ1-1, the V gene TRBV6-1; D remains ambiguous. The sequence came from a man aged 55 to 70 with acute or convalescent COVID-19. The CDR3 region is CASSEEYRREAFF. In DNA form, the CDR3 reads TGTGCCAGCAGTGAAGAGTATCGGCGGGAAGCTTTCTTT.